This passage covers 10 T cell receptor beta chains from one sample sequenced in a study of post-analysis software for immune sequencing data. Notes on the study in general: The five TRBV segments detected at higher frequency in patients than in controls included TRBV5-6, TRBV5-1 and TRBV20-1.

These TCRs' antigens remain unknown. Unique-molecular-identifier-tagged TCR beta cDNA libraries were used. TCRdb ran MiXCR on the PCR reads and lists one entry per CDR3 protein. The sample lists a few hundred thousand distinct CDR3 sequences, around 36% occurring once. The material sequenced was blood. The source is a girl between 2 and 17 years old with multiple sclerosis.

The chain recombines TRBV5-1 with TRBJ1-2; D remains ambiguous. V was trimmed by 0 bases and J by 8 bases, leaving 8 bases between them. This CDR3 region has 12 residues. The V gene's germline CDR1 is SGHRS and CDR2 YFSETQ. This CDR3 reads CASSLGKRGYTF. DNA of the CDR3: TGCGCCAGCAGCTTGGGGAAGAGGGGCTACACCTTC.

The chain links TRBV29-1 to TRBJ2-7; a possible D gene is TRBD1 (5 bases). V was trimmed by 7 bases and J by 3 bases, leaving 19 bases between them. CDR3 length equals 14 residues. Germline V gives CDR1 SQVTM, CDR2 ANQGSEA. The CDR3 nucleotides are TGCAGCGATCCTGGGGCCCTGAAAGACTACGAGCAGTACTTC. As protein: CSDPGALKDYEQYF.

This clonotype has a single count. One junction end does not reproduce the germline sequence, and a read error may be involved. This sequence joins TRBV6-5 and TRBJ2-7; D could derive from TRBD1 or TRBD2 (5 bases each). CDR1 is MNHEY and CDR2 is SVGAGI in the germline V gene. This CDR3 is 14 amino acids long. Here the CDR3 reads CASTRGTEGYERYF. The CDR3 bases are TGTGCCAGCACTAGGGGCACAGAGGGCTACGAGCGGTACTTC.

A few counts support this clonotype. The chain recombines TRBV5-1 with TRBJ2-2, with a tentative D call TRBD2 (5 bases). V was clipped by 4 bases and J by 1 base, with 11 bases between them. In germline, CDR1 is SGHRS, CDR2 YFSETQ. The CDR3 is 15 residues long. The CDR3 sequence is CASSGGTENTGELFF. The CDR3 DNA reads TGCGCCAGCAGCGGAGGTACCGAGAACACCGGGGAGCTGTTTTTT. Full variable domain (remainder filled in from reference TRBV5-1 and TRBJ2-2): KAGVTQTPRYLIKTRGQQVTLSCSPISGHRSVSWYQQTPGQGLQFLFEYFSETQRNKGNFPGRFSGRQFSNSRSEMNVSTLELGDSALYLCASSGGTENTGELFFGEGSRLTVL.

This clonotype was recorded many times. The chain combines TRBV5-1 with TRBJ2-4, with D uncertain. CDR3 size: 14 residues. With 0 bases removed from V and 8 bases from J, the gap between germline ends came to 12 bases. CDR1 and CDR2 from the germline V gene are SGHRS and YFSETQ. DNA of the CDR3: TGCGCCAGCAGCTTGGGAGACGGTCGTGACATTCAGTACTTC. It translates to CASSLGDGRDIQYF.

This clonotype was counted between two and nine times. V usage is TRBV9 and J usage is TRBJ1-1, with no clear D. CDR1 is SGDLS and CDR2 is YYNGEE in the germline V gene. The CDR3 extends over 15 amino acids. Trimming left V 0 bases short and J 3 bases short, with 12 bases between. Here the CDR3 DNA reads TGTGCCAGCAGCGTAGTTTTGGCTGCTTACACTGAAGCTTTCTTT. Protein: CASSVVLAAYTEAFF. Complete variable domain (other parts from reference TRBV9 and TRBJ1-1): DSGVTQTPKHLITATGQRVTLRCSPRSGDLSVYWYQQSLDQGLQFLIQYYNGEERAKGNILERFSAQQFPDLHSELNLSSLELGDSALYFCASSVVLAAYTEAFFGQGTRLTVV.

This clonotype was seen a few times. The chain links TRBV6-2 or TRBV6-3 to TRBJ2-1, with D maybe TRBD2 (7 bases). The CDR3 loop spans 15 amino acids. Per germline, CDR1 MNHEY and CDR2 SVGEGT. Trimming shortened V by 7 bases and J by 2 bases, and 15 bases separated the two germline ends. In DNA form, the CDR3 reads TGTGCCAGCACCCTGTCCGGGGGGCCCTACAATGAGCAGTTCTTC. Translated, it gives CASTLSGGPYNEQFF.

This clonotype was seen only a few times. The J gene is TRBJ1-2, the V gene TRBV28; D is perhaps TRBD1 (6 bases). Deletions cut 1 base from V and 2 bases from J, with 11 bases between. The CDR3 runs to 15 residues. Germline loops: CDR1 MDHEN, CDR2 SYDVKM. The CDR3 here is CASSLSTGSNYGYTF. CDR3 in DNA: TGTGCCAGCAGTTTATCTACAGGGTCGAACTATGGCTACACCTTC.

Only a few counts were recorded for this clonotype. The genes are TRBV5-1 and TRBJ2-7, with 8 nucleotides matching TRBD1. The CDR3 is 15 amino acids. Germline assignment: CDR1 SGHRS and CDR2 YFSETQ. The trim removed 1 base at V and 3 bases at J, leaving 6 bases unmatched. CDR3 sequence reads: CASSLFRTGNYEQYF. DNA of the CDR3: TGCGCCAGCAGCTTGTTTAGGACAGGGAACTACGAGCAGTACTTC.

The chain employs TRBV7-8 and TRBJ2-1; 11 positions agree with TRBD2. The V gene end was trimmed by 5 bases and the J gene end by 7 bases; junction bases not matched to a gene: 13. CDR3 length: 17 residues. Germline V gene lookup returns CDR1 SGHVS and CDR2 FQNEAQ. The CDR3 coding sequence is TGTGCCAGCAGCCCCAACATAGCGGGGGGGCTTGGGAATGAGCAGTTCTTC. Residues: CASSPNIAGGLGNEQFF.